This T cell receptor (beta chain) is drawn from a study of a mutant IDH1 vaccine in newly diagnosed glioma. Study summary: The patients were given eight vaccinations, one each in weeks 1, 3, 5, 7, 11, 15, 19 and 23. With temozolomide cycles, or 4-6 weeks after radiotherapy alone, vaccination was started. Previous treatment comprised radiotherapy, temozolomide, or both, mostly both.

TCRdb's table, derived via immunoSEQ multiplex PCR, lists solely in-frame clones and lacks some. The sample lists about 62,000 clones, 70% to 90% occurring once. The CDR3 is 15 amino acids. Germline CDR1 is LNHDA and CDR2 is SQIVND (reference sequence). Trimming stripped 5 bases from V and 1 base from J, with 13 bases between. Time point indicated: week 11, during vaccination. The vaccine gave 300 ug of a 20-mer mutant IDH1 peptide subcutaneously per dose. In every donor, the tumor was a new WHO grade 3 or 4 IDH1-mutant, ATRX-lost astrocytoma. In regard to this clone: Antigen specificity is unknown.

The sequences come from PBMCs, collected from a glioma patient whose treatment included an IDH1 peptide vaccine. This TCR derives from a man in his forties or fifties with glioma. The genes are TRBV19 and TRBJ2-3, with D tentatively TRBD1 (5 bases). The DNA for the CDR3 is TGTGCCAGTAGTCCAGGGCAGGCCCGCACAGATACGCAGTATTTT. Protein product: CASSPGQARTDTQYF.